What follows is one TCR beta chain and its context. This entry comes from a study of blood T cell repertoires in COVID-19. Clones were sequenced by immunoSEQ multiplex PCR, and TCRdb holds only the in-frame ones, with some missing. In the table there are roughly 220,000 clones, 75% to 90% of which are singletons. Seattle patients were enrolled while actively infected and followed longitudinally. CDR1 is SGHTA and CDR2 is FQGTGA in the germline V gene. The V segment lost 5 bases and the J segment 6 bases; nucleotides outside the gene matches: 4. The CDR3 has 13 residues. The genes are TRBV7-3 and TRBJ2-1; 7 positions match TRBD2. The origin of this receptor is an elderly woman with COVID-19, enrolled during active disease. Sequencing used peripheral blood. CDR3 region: CASSIGLVNEQFF. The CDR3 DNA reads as TGTGCCAGCAGCATCGGACTAGTCAATGAGCAGTTCTTC.